These T cell receptor beta chains were read from a single sample in a study of T cell responses to AZD1222 COVID-19 vaccine. The data were produced by immunoSEQ multiplex PCR, yet TCRdb's version contains in-frame clones alone and is incomplete. The sample carries over 90,000 clones, 90% recorded once. The sequences come from peripheral blood, collected on day 0 of AZD1222 vaccination. These receptors came from an adult in good health. The CDR3 runs from the conserved cysteine through the conserved F or W. Clone size is stated in some rows and not others, as once, few, many or a class when expanded.

cdr3_length,j_call,v_call,clone_size,cdr3_aa
14,TRBJ2-7,TRBV7-6,-,CASSYGGSSYEQYF
12,TRBJ2-1,TRBV18,-,CASSPGGNEQFF
17,TRBJ1-3,TRBV28,-,CASSLWGREWTGNTIYF
15,TRBJ2-7,TRBV4-1,-,CASSQGAGVVYEQYF
13,TRBJ1-1,TRBV27,-,CASSRTGGSEAFF
15,TRBJ1-5,TRBV3-1/TRBV3-2,-,CASSHEGCGNQPQHF
12,TRBJ2-7,TRBV7-2,-,CASSQRSYEQYF
14,TRBJ1-1,TRBV13,-,CASSLRSDRTEAFF
14,TRBJ1-1,TRBV19,-,CASSMGRMNTEAFF
14,TRBJ2-5,TRBV7-9,-,CASSLQGAVETQYF
14,TRBJ2-7,TRBV4-1,few,CASSPGTGRYEQYF
15,TRBJ1-2,TRBV9,-,CASSGRMGHAYGYTF
14,TRBJ1-6,TRBV5-1,-,CASTGGGGDSPLHF
15,TRBJ2-7,TRBV5-1,-,CASSLVESVIDEQYF
16,TRBJ1-6,TRBV4-3,-,CASSQVFRASQSPLHF
13,TRBJ2-5,TRBV7-3,-,CASAQGQSETQYF
16,TRBJ2-1,TRBV24-1,-,CATSDPTGTGLNEQFF
16,TRBJ2-3,TRBV14,-,CASSQVPGLAFDTQYF
17,TRBJ1-2,TRBV6-1,-,CASSEWGHLSWSYGYTF
10,TRBJ1-1,TRBV30,-,CAWYGGSAFF
10,TRBJ2-5,TRBV20-1,-,CSAMVRTQYF
11,TRBJ1-1,TRBV30,-,CAWSSRLLVYF
16,TRBJ1-4,TRBV4-3,-,CASSQEEGAYNEKLFF
13,TRBJ1-2,TRBV2,-,CASSGQGDYGYTF
14,TRBJ1-2,TRBV5-8,-,CASSTGQLNYGYTF
16,TRBJ2-2,TRBV18,-,CASSPPSGSYTGELFF
13,TRBJ2-3,TRBV5-1,-,CASRTGTTDTQYF